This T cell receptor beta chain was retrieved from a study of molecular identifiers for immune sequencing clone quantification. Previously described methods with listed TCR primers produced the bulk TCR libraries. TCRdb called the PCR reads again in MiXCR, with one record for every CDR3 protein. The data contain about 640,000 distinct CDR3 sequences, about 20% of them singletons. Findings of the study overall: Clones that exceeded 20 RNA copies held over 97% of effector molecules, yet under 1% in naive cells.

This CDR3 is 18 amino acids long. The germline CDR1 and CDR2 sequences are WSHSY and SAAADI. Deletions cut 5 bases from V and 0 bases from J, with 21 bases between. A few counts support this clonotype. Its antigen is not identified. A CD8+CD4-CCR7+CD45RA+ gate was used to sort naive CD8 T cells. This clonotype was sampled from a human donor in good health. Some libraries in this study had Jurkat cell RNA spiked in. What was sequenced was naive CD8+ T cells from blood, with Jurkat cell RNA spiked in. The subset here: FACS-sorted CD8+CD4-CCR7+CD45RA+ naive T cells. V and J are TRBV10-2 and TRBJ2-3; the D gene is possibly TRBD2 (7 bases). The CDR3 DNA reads TGCGCCAGCAGTAACATGGAGGGGGGGGCACGAAGCACAGATACGCAGTATTTT. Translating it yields CASSNMEGGARSTDTQYF.